The T cell receptor (beta chain) under discussion was sequenced for a study of control samples from healthy donors and cancer patients. Germline-derived CDR1 and CDR2 are LGHNA and YNFKEQ. Trimming pared 0 bases from V and 7 bases from J, leaving 9 bases between. The CDR3 contains 14 residues. This table comes from immunoSEQ multiplex PCR, and its TCRdb copy is limited to in-frame clones, with some not included. The table has roughly 88,000 clones, approximately 90% seen once; the top ten hold approximately 1%. This clonotype was sampled from a woman aged 25-40 years in good health. The chain employs TRBV4-2 and TRBJ1-4; TRBD1 might be the D (5 bases). Input material: blood. The CDR3 DNA is TGTGCCAGCAGCCAAGACAGGGTTGGTGAAAAACTGTTTTTT. Protein: CASSQDRVGEKLFF.